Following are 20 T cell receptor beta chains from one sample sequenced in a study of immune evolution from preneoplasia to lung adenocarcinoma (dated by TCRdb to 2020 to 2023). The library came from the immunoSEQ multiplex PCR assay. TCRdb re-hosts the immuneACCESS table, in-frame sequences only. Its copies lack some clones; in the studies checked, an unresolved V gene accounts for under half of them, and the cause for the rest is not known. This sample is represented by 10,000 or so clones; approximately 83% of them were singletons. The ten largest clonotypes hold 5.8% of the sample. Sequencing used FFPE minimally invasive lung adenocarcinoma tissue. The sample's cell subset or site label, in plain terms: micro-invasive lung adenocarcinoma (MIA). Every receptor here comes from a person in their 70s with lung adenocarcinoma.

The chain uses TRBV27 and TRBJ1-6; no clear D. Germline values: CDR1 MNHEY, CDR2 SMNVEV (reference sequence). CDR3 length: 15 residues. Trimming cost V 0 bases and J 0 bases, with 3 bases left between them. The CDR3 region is CASSLSSSYNSPLHF. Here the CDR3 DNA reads TGTGCCAGCAGTTTATCTAGCTCCTATAATTCACCCCTCCACTTT.

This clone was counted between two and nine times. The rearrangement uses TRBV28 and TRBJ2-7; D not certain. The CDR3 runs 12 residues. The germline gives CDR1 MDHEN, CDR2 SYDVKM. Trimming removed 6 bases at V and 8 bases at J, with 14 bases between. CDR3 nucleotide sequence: TGTGCCAGCAGCCCCCCTCGTGGGAAGCAGTACTTC. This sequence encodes CASSPPRGKQYF.

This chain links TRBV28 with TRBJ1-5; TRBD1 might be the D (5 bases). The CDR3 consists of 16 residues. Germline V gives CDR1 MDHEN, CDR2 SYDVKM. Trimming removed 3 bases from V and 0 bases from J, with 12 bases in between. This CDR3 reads CASSLVRDLSNQPQHF. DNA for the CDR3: TGTGCCAGCAGTTTGGTCAGGGACCTTAGCAATCAGCCCCAGCATTTT.

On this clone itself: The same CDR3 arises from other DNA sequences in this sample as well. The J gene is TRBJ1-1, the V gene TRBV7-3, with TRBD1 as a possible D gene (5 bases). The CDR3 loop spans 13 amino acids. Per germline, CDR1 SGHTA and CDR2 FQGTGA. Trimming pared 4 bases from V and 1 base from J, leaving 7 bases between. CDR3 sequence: CASSSGGNTEAFF. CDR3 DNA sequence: TGTGCCAGCAGCTCCGGGGGGAACACTGAAGCTTTCTTT.

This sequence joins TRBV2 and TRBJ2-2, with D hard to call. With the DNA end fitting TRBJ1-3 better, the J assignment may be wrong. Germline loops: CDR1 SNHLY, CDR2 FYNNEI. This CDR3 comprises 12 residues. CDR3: CASASSGNTIYF. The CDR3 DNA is TGTGCCAGCGCATCTTCTGGAAACACCATATATTTT.

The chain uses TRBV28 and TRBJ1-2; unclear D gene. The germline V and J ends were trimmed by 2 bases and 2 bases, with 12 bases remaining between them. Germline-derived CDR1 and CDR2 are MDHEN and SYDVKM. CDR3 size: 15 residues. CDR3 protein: CASSLVTPLNYGYTF. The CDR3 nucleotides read TGTGCCAGCAGTTTAGTCACCCCCCTCAACTATGGCTACACCTTC.

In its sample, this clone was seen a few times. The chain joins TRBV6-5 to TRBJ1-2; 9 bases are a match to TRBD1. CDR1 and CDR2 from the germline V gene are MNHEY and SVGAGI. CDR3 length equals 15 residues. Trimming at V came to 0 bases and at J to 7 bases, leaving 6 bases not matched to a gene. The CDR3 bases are TGTGCCAGCAGTTACTCATTTACAGGGGGCGTTGGCTACACCTTC. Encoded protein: CASSYSFTGGVGYTF.

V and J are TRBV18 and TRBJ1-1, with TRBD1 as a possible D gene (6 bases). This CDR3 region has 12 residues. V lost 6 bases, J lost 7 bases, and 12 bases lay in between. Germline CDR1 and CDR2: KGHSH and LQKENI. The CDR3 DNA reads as TGTGCCAGCTCCATGGACAGAGGTGAAGCTTTCTTT. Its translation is CASSMDRGEAFF.

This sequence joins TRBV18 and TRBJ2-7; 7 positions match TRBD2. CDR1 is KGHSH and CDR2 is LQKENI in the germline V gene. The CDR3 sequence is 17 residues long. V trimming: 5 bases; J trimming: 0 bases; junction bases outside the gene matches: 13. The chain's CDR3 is CASSTLAGTKSSYEQYF. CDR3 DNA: TGTGCCAGCTCAACATTAGCCGGGACTAAAAGCTCCTACGAGCAGTACTTC.

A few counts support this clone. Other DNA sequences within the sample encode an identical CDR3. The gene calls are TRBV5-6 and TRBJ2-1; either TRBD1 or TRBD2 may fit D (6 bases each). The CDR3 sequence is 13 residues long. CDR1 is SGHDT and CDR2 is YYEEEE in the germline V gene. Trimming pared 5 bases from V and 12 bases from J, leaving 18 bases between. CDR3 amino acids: CASRDTGRQRQFF. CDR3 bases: TGTGCCAGCAGGGATACAGGGAGGCAAAGGCAGTTCTTC.

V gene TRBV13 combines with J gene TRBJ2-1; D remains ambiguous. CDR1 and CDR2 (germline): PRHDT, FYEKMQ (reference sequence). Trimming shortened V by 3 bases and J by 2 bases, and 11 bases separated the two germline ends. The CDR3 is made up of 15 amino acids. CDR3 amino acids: CASSFDHPPYNEQFF. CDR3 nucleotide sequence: TGTGCCAGCAGCTTCGATCATCCCCCCTACAATGAGCAGTTCTTC.

This CDR3 is CASSYSFLNTGELFF. CDR3 DNA: TGTGCCAGCAGTTACTCGTTCCTTAACACCGGGGAGCTGTTTTTT. This chain connects TRBV6-5 to TRBJ2-2; D not resolved. The CDR3 totals 15 residues. Germline CDR1 is MNHEY and CDR2 is SVGAGI. The V and J ends lost 0 bases and 2 bases respectively, with 7 bases between them.

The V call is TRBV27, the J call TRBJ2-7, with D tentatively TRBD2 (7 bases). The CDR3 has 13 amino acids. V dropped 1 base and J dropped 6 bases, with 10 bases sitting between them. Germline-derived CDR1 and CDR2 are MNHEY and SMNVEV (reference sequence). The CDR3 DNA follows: TGTGCCAGCAGTTTATGGGGGGGCCCCGAGCAGTACTTC. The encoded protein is CASSLWGGPEQYF.

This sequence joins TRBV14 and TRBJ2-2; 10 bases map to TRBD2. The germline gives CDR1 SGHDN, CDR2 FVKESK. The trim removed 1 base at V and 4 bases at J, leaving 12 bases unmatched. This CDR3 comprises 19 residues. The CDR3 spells CASSQGASGGLRRTGELFF. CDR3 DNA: TGTGCCAGCAGCCAAGGTGCTAGCGGGGGACTTAGACGCACCGGGGAGCTGTTTTTT.

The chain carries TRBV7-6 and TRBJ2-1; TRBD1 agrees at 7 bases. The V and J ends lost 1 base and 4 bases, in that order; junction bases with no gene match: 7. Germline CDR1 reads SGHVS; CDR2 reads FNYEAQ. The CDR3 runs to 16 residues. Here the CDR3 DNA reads TGTGCCAGCAGCTTAGTTCCGGGACAGACTTACAATGAGCAGTTCTTC. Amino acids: CASSLVPGQTYNEQFF.

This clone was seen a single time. DNA of the CDR3: TGTGCCAGCTCTCCCGTGGGGGACCTCTATGGCTACACCTTC. As protein: CASSPVGDLYGYTF. The chain combines TRBV18 with TRBJ1-2; tentatively, D is TRBD1 (5 bases). CDR3 length: 14 amino acids. The V gene's germline CDR1 is KGHSH and CDR2 LQKENI. Trimming stripped 6 bases from V and 4 bases from J, with 15 bases between.

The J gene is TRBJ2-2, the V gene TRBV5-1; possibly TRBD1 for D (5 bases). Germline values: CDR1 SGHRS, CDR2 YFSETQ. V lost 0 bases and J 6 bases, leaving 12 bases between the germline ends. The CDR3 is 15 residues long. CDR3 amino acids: CASSLEAGRAGELFF. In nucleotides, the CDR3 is TGCGCCAGCAGCTTGGAGGCAGGGCGCGCCGGGGAGCTGTTTTTT. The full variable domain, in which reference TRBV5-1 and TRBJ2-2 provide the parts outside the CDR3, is KAGVTQTPRYLIKTRGQQVTLSCSPISGHRSVSWYQQTPGQGLQFLFEYFSETQRNKGNFPGRFSGRQFSNSRSEMNVSTLELGDSALYLCASSLEAGRAGELFFGEGSRLTVL.

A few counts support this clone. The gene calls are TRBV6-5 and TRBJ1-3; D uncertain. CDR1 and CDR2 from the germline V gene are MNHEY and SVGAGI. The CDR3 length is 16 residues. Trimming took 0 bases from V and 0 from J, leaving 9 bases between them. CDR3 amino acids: CASSYSFVASGNTIYF. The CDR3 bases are TGTGCCAGCAGTTACTCCTTCGTCGCCTCTGGAAACACCATATATTTT.

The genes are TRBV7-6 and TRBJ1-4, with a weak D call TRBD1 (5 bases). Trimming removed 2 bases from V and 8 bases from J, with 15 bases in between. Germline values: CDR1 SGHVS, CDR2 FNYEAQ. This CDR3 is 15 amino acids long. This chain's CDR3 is CASSLRQRGNEKLFF. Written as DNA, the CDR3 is TGTGCCAGCAGCTTAAGACAGCGGGGTAACGAAAAACTGTTTTTT.

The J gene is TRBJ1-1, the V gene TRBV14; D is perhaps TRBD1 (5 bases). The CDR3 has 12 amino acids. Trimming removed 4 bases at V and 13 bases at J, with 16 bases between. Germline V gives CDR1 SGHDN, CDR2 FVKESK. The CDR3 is CASSPLGLLSFF. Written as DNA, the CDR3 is TGTGCCAGCAGCCCCTTGGGACTTCTAAGTTTCTTT.